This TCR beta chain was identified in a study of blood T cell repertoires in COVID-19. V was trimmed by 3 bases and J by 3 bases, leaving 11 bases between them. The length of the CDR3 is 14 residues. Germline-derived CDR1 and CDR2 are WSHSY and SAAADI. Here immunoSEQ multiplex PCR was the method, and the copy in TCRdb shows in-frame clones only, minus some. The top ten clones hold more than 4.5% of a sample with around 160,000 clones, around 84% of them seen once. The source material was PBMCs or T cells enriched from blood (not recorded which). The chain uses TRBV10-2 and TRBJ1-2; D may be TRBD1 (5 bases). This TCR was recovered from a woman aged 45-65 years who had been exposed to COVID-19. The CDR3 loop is CASSDTGYYYGYTF. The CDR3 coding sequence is TGCGCCAGCAGTGACACAGGTTATTACTATGGCTACACCTTC.